The next 9 T cell receptor beta chains were all read from a single sample in a study of cytomegalovirus exposure and HLA in healthy donors. PCR was performed using 60 Vbeta and 13 Jbeta primers. Libraries were prepared by immunoSEQ multiplex PCR; TCRdb keeps only in-frame clonotypes and omits some of them. The sample lists about 110,000 clones; 82% were seen once. The sequenced sample was PBMCs. All receptors come from a man aged 45 to 65 in good health and CMV-seronegative.

V is TRBV28 and J is TRBJ2-7; a possible D gene is TRBD1 (6 bases). The germline V and J ends were trimmed by 5 bases and 8 bases, with 16 bases remaining between them. This CDR3 contains 13 residues. Germline V gene data show CDR1 as MDHEN and CDR2 as SYDVKM. The CDR3 bases are TGTGCCAGCAGTGGGACACTATGGACTCAGCAGTACGTC. This gives the protein CASSGTLWTQQYV.

V is TRBV5-1 and J is TRBJ2-2; a possible D gene is TRBD2 (5 bases). Deletions cut 2 bases from V and 2 bases from J, with 10 bases between. CDR1 SGHRS and CDR2 YFSETQ come from the germline V gene. The CDR3 length is 15 residues. CDR3 DNA sequence: TGCGCCAGCAGCTTAGGACTGAGAAACACCGGGGAGCTGTTTTTT. Its translation is CASSLGLRNTGELFF.

The chain couples TRBV27 to TRBJ1-5, with D possibly TRBD1 on 5 matching bases. Germline V gives CDR1 MNHEY, CDR2 SMNVEV (reference sequence). This CDR3 has 14 amino acids. Trimming took off 4 bases at V and 11 bases at J, with 18 bases between the two ends. CDR3 bases: TGTGCCAGCAGTTCCCTCCCGGGGGATTCTGCCCAGCATTTT. Amino acid sequence: CASSSLPGDSAQHF.

A single count supports this clone. The CDR3, as DNA: TGTGCCAGCTCATACCGGGACAGGGAGGGCGAGCAGTACGTC. Translation gives CASSYRDREGEQYV. The chain recombines TRBV18 with TRBJ2-7, with 9 bases lining up with TRBD1. CDR1 and CDR2 from the germline V gene are KGHSH and LQKENI. This CDR3 is built from 14 residues. Germline trimming cut 5 bases from V and 6 bases from J; bases unmatched to any gene: 8.

The genes are TRBV5-1 and TRBJ2-2; 7 bases are shared with TRBD1. CDR1 and CDR2 from the germline V gene are SGHRS and YFSETQ. There are 16 residues in the CDR3. V lost 0 bases, J lost 0 bases, and 2 bases stayed unmatched. For the CDR3, the DNA is TGCGCCAGCAGCTTGGCCGGGACAGCGAACACCGGGGAGCTGTTTTTT. This gives the protein CASSLAGTANTGELFF.

V gene TRBV6-5 combines with J gene TRBJ2-5, with TRBD2 as a possible D gene (5 bases). The germline CDR1 and CDR2 sequences are MNHEY and SVGAGI. The CDR3 is made up of 13 amino acids. V shed 4 bases and J shed 2 bases, with 8 bases lying between them. CDR3 sequence (DNA): TGTGCCAGCAGTTCTACTAGGCAAGAGACCCAGTACTTC. Translating gives CASSSTRQETQYF.

In this sample, this clone turned up once. CDR3 coding DNA: TGTGCCAGCAGCTTATGGGGAGATCAGCCCCAGCATTTT. This codes for CASSLWGDQPQHF. The chain links TRBV7-2 to TRBJ1-5, with D unclear. The CDR3 consists of 13 residues. In germline, CDR1 is SGHTA, CDR2 FQGNSA. V was trimmed by 2 bases and J by 5 bases, leaving 7 bases between them. Looking up the rest from reference TRBV7-2 and TRBJ1-5 gives the full variable domain: GAGVSQSPSNKVTEKGKDVELRCDPISGHTALYWYRQSLGQGLEFLIYFQGNSAPDKSGLPSDRFSAERTGGSVSTLTIQRTQQEDSAVYLCASSLWGDQPQHFGDGTRLSIL.

The chain is built from TRBV5-4 and TRBJ2-3, with 8 bases aligning to TRBD1. The CDR3 has 15 residues. The germline gives CDR1 SGHNT, CDR2 YYREEE (reference sequence). The V and J ends lost 2 bases and 0 bases, in that order; junction bases with no gene match: 2. The CDR3 DNA reads TGTGCCAGCAGCTTCTGGGACAGGAGCACAGATACGCAGTATTTT. Residues: CASSFWDRSTDTQYF.

The chain carries TRBV30 and TRBJ1-6; D remains unclear. The CDR3 has 12 amino acids. The germline CDR1 and CDR2 sequences are GTSNPN and SVGIG (reference sequence). Trimming removed 5 bases at V and 10 bases at J, with 12 bases between. For the CDR3, the DNA is TGTGCCTGGGGAGGTGAGGAGTCACCCCTCCACTTT. It codes for CAWGGEESPLHF.